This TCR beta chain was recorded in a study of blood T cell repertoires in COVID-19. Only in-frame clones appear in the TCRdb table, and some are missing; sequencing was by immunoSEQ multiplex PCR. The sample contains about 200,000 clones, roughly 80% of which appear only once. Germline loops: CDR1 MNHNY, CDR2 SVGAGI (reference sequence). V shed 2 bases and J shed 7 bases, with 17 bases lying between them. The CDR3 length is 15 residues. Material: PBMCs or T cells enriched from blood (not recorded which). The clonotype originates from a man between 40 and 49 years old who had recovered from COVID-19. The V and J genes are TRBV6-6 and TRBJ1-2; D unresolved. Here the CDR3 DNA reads TGTGCCAGCAGTTACCCCCCGGGGAATGGGGTTGGCTACACCTTC. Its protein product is CASSYPPGNGVGYTF.